The T cell receptor beta chain described here comes from a study of cytomegalovirus exposure and HLA in healthy donors. Findings and limits, study-wide: In a later analysis, donors in an Asian-associated ancestry cluster reportedly had fewer N-insertions in productive TCRs than the cohort mean. The study reported that TCR beta sequences accurately predicted HLA-A and HLA-B alleles in most subjects. Most TCR sequences proved rare, with some public TCRs found in many donors. Presence/absence analyses assumed roughly uniform sequencing depth across donors, which may not hold.

Turning to this clone: Antigen specificity is unknown.

The PCR contained 60 Vbeta and 13 Jbeta primers. Sequencing used immunoSEQ multiplex PCR; TCRdb keeps in-frame clones, though not all of them. Here the sample spans about 260,000 clones, approximately 84% being singletons. The clonotype originates from a woman aged 40 to 49 in good health and CMV-seropositive. The sample comprised PBMCs.

The CDR3 bases are TGTGCCAGCAGTTTGAGCCTCCAGGGAAGGGTCTACTCACCCCTCCACTTT. This sequence encodes CASSLSLQGRVYSPLHF. This chain links TRBV28 with TRBJ1-6; D is perhaps TRBD1 (5 bases). Deletions cut 3 bases from V and 10 bases from J, with 22 bases between. The V gene's germline CDR1 is MDHEN and CDR2 SYDVKM. This CDR3 comprises 17 residues.